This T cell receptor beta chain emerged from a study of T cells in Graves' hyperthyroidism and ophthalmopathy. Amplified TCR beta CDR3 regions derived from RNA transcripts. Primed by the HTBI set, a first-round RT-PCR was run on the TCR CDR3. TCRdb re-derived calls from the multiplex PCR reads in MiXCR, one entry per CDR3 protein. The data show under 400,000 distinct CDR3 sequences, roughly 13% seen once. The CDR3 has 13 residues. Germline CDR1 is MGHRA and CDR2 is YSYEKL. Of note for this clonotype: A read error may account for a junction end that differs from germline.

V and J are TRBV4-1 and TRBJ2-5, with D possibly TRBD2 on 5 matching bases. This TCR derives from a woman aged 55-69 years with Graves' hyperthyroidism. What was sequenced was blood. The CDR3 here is CPSSLWRRETQYF. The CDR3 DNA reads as TGCCCCAGCAGCCTGTGGAGGCGGGAGACCCAGTACTTC.